This TCR beta chain was obtained from a study of T cell responses to AZD1222 COVID-19 vaccine. General study points: Clonal diversity may have been underestimated in mostly white British donors. No repertoire was sampled before or during the peak T cell response, only after it. CD4 TCRs associated with vaccination spanned spike, dominating at 160-218 and 743-854.

As concerns this clone: Antigen: not known.

Assay: immunoSEQ multiplex PCR; the TCRdb copy retains only in-frame clones and omits some. Of about 110,000 clones in the sample, around 87% were seen once. Pooling of second doses given at about 4 or about 12 weeks was done. The clonotype originates from an adult who received the AZD1222 COVID-19 vaccine. The input for sequencing was peripheral blood, taken 28 days after the second AZD1222 dose.

The CDR3 nucleotides are TGTGCCTGGGGGGACAGAAACAATCAGCCCCAGCATTTT. Residues: CAWGDRNNQPQHF. The chain employs TRBV30 and TRBJ1-5; TRBD1 aligns across 7 bases. Germline assignment: CDR1 GTSNPN and CDR2 SVGIG (reference sequence). V gave up 5 bases and J gave up 3 bases; unmatched junction bases: 4. The length of the CDR3 is 13 residues.